This T cell receptor beta chain was captured by sequencing in a study of blood T cell repertoires in COVID-19. Study summary: Samples came from the United States, Italy and Spain, spanning acute and convalescent COVID-19. PBMCs, B-cell-depleted T cells, or T cells provided the cDNA or gDNA that made up the material.

The junction had 5 bases not matched to a gene; V was cut back by 7 bases and J by 4 bases. CDR3 size: 13 residues. Authors' data handling: Scientists estimated how many nucleated cells there were by amplifying reference gene primers. TCRdb keeps only in-frame clones here, not all; method: immunoSEQ multiplex PCR. V and J calls and clone size are given by that table; D and trimming were obtained from the DNA. The profile shows about 260,000 clones, around 87% of them singletons. This chain joins TRBV12-3 or TRBV12-4 and TRBJ2-5; 8 bases align to TRBD1. The TCR was taken from a woman aged 40 to 49 who had recovered from COVID-19. Sequences were obtained from peripheral blood. The CDR3 protein is CASTYGQGETQYF. The DNA of the CDR3 is TGTGCCAGCACCTATGGACAGGGAGAGACCCAGTACTTC.